Listed below are T cell receptor beta chains from one sample, sequenced in a study of blood T cell repertoires in COVID-19. Measured with immunoSEQ multiplex PCR; TCRdb has only the in-frame clones, and not every one. The data show under 350,000 clones, with about 93% seen just once and under 7% held by the top ten. Sample: peripheral blood. Receptor source: a woman younger than 45 with COVID-19, enrolled during active disease. Each CDR3 is given with its conserved first and last residue. The D gene is left open where the match is weak. Only some rows state a clone size, as once, few, many or a class for expanded clones.

d_call,v_call,j_call,clone_size,cdr3_aa,cdr3_nt
TRBD1,TRBV6-6,TRBJ1-3,-,CASSTRDRGAGNTIYF,TGTGCCAGCAGTACGAGGGACAGGGGAGCTGGAAACACCATATATTTT
-,TRBV11-2,TRBJ2-2,-,CASSWGLSTGELFF,TGTGCCAGCAGCTGGGGACTCAGCACCGGGGAGCTGTTTTTT
-,TRBV1,TRBJ1-3,-,CTSSQDSISSGNTIYF,TGCACCAGCAGCCAAGATAGTATCTCCTCTGGAAACACCATATATTTT
TRBD1,TRBV5-1,TRBJ2-2,-,CASSLAGGDTGELFF,TGCGCCAGCAGCTTGGCAGGGGGTGACACCGGGGAGCTGTTTTTT
TRBD1,TRBV4-1,TRBJ1-1,-,CASSHLLDRDAAFF,TGCGCCAGCAGCCATCTCCTGGACAGGGATGCAGCTTTCTTT
-,TRBV10-3,TRBJ1-4,once,CAISPDRIQLFF,TGTGCCATCAGCCCTGACAGGATCCAACTGTTTTTT
-,TRBV30,TRBJ1-1,-,CAWSGRGNTEAFF,TGTGCCTGGAGCGGACGGGGGAACACTGAAGCTTTCTTT
-,TRBV18,TRBJ1-1,-,CASSTGGIAFF,TGTGCCAGCTCTACCGGGGGAATAGCTTTCTTT
-,TRBV19,TRBJ2-7,-,CASSIGGLYEQYF,TGTGCCAGTAGTATAGGCGGTCTCTACGAGCAGTACTTC
-,TRBV7-9,TRBJ1-1,-,CASSKAAGAEAFF,TGTGCCAGCAGCAAAGCCGCGGGGGCCGAAGCTTTCTTT
-,TRBV6-6,TRBJ1-5,-,CASTGGVSNQPQHF,TGTGCCAGCACAGGAGGGGTAAGCAATCAGCCCCAGCATTTT
-,TRBV4-1,TRBJ2-7,-,CASSQVNFSPSEQYF,TGCGCCAGCAGCCAAGTTAATTTTAGCCCTTCCGAGCAGTACTTC
TRBD1,TRBV12-5,TRBJ2-1,once,CASGLVKDGNTGVDEQFF,TGTGCTAGTGGTTTGGTAAAAGATGGGAATACAGGGGTGGATGAGCAGTTCTTC
-,TRBV29-1,TRBJ1-2,-,CSVDRGTYGYTF,TGCAGCGTTGACAGGGGTACCTATGGCTACACCTTC
TRBD1,TRBV30,TRBJ2-3,-,CAWSRGQVTDTQYF,TGTGCCTGGAGTCGAGGACAGGTCACAGATACGCAGTATTTT
-,TRBV25-1,TRBJ1-1,-,CASSGPTGNTEAFF,TGTGCCAGCAGTGGGCCGACAGGGAACACTGAAGCTTTCTTT
-,TRBV28,TRBJ1-5,-,CASSRTDQPQHF,TGTGCCAGCAGTCGAACGGATCAGCCCCAGCATTTT
TRBD2,TRBV27,TRBJ2-7,-,CASSLKLAVTYEQYF,TGTGCCAGCAGTTTAAAGCTAGCGGTTACCTACGAGCAGTACTTC
TRBD1,TRBV28,TRBJ2-5,-,CASSSPRGMETQYF,TGTGCCAGCAGTTCACCCAGGGGGATGGAGACCCAGTACTTC
TRBD1,TRBV4-3,TRBJ2-5,-,CASSQSGGGYQETQYF,TGCGCCAGCAGCCAATCAGGGGGTGGGTACCAAGAGACCCAGTACTTC
TRBD1,TRBV29-1,TRBJ2-1,-,CSVVGQGSSYNEQFF,TGCAGCGTTGTCGGACAGGGAAGCTCCTACAATGAGCAGTTCTTC
TRBD1,TRBV10-3,TRBJ1-6,-,CAISVEGAPLHF,TGTGCCATCAGCGTCGAGGGGGCTCCCCTCCACTTT
-,TRBV5-6,TRBJ2-1,-,CASSLTRGLTSYNEQFF,TGTGCCAGCAGCTTGACGCGGGGACTGACCTCCTACAATGAGCAGTTCTTC
TRBD1,TRBV29-1,TRBJ1-2,-,CSVASGQGYGYTF,TGCAGCGTTGCGTCGGGACAGGGGTATGGCTACACCTTC
-,TRBV10-1,TRBJ2-2,once,CASSEAGATGELFF,TGCGCCAGCAGTGAGGCAGGGGCCACCGGGGAGCTGTTTTTT
-,TRBV29-1,TRBJ1-1,-,CSVLGGEAFF,TGCAGCGTCCTCGGGGGTGAAGCTTTCTTT
-,TRBV5-1,TRBJ1-2,-,CASSLDPTGPYGYTF,TGCGCCAGCAGCTTGGATCCCACAGGGCCCTATGGCTACACCTTC
-,TRBV14,TRBJ2-5,-,CASSQGQQETQYF,TGTGCCAGCAGCCAAGGGCAGCAAGAGACCCAGTACTTC
TRBD2,TRBV28,TRBJ2-7,-,CASSFLAGVNEQYF,TGTGCCAGCAGTTTTTTAGCGGGAGTGAACGAGCAGTACTTC